This record concerns one T cell receptor (beta chain) sequence. Its specificity is unknown. This specimen comes from a study of vaccination and CD4 T cells after COVID-19. Study details: Recovered patients in the cohort numbered six men and four women, two of them Hispanic. Cells were stimulated with overlapping spike peptides from SARS-CoV-2, HCoV-NL63, HCoV-OC43 and HCoV-229E.

The time point denotes: late sampling 161 to 241 days after vaccination in a few convalescent patients. Regarding treatment: approximately nine-day PBMC culture with coronavirus spike peptide pools or control peptides (ViraFEST assay). The culture of roughly 2 million PBMCs per well included 9.5 to 10 IU/ml IL-2 and about 11 ug/ml peptide pools. Each of days 3 and 7 saw half the medium replaced by fresh IL-2 medium. The assay that was used to sequence DNA from cultured CD4+ T cells was the Oncomine TCR Beta short-read assay. TCRdb reanalysed the PCR reads using MiXCR and keeps one entry per CDR3 protein. The sample consists of approximately 23,000 distinct CDR3 sequences, under 40% of them appearing once. This CDR3 is built from 13 residues. The V and J ends lost 4 bases and 10 bases, in that order; junction bases with no gene match: 9. Germline values: CDR1 SGHTA, CDR2 FQGNSA.

This clonotype originated in a human donor who had recovered from COVID-19. The chain is built from TRBV7-2 and TRBJ2-7; 8 bases agree with TRBD2. The sequenced sample was CD4+ T cells from blood, cultured in vitro, obtained about 7 months after SARS-CoV-2 vaccination. The CDR3 region is CASSSSGRTAQYF. CDR3 sequence (DNA): TGTGCCAGCAGCTCTAGCGGGCGTACGGCCCAGTACTTC.